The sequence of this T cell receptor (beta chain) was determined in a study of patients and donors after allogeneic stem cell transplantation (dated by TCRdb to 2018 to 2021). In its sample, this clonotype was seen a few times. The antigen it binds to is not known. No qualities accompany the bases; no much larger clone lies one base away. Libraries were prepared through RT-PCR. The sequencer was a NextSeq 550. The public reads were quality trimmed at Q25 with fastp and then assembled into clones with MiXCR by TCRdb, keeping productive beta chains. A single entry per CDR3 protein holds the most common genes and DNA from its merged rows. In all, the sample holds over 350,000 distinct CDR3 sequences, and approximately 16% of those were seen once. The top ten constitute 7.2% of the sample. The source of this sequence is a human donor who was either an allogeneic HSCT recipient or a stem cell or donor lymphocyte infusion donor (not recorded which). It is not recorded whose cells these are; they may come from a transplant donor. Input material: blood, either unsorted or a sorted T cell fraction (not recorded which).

The DNA sequence reads TGTGCCAGCAGTTTTCCCCCCCCCTCTAGTGCCGGGGAGCTGTTTTTT. Translated, it reads CASSFPPPSSAGELFF. This chain joins TRBV12-3 or TRBV12-4 to TRBJ2-2; there is no confident call for the D gene. V is cut by 3 bases and J by 6 bases, and the space between the germline ends is 17 bases. The cysteine opens and the phenylalanine closes a CDR3 of 16 amino acids. CDR3 DNA is the only sequence kept; it has 48 bases, read in frame from the first base.